This is a list of T cell receptor beta chains from one sample in a study of CD8 T cells in ankylosing spondylitis. TCRdb reprocessed the 5' RACE reads via MiXCR and lists one record per CDR3 protein. The sample includes 30,000 to 45,000 distinct CDR3 sequences, 2.5% to 3.5% of them seen just once. Material for sequencing was blood, either unsorted or a sorted T cell fraction (not recorded which). The receptors stem from a male donor with ankylosing spondylitis or in good health (not recorded which). CDR3s leave out the opening cysteine and the closing phenylalanine or tryptophan. Fields, in order: J gene, D gene, V gene, CDR3 length, clone size, CDR3 protein. The D gene is left open where the match is weak. Part of the rows lack a size; the others show once, few, many or a class for expanded clones.

J: TRBJ2-1
D: .
V: TRBV9
length: 12
size: many
CDR3: ASSVGAVSVEQF

J: TRBJ1-1
D: .
V: TRBV9
length: 12
size: many
CDR3: ASSAGTLNTEAF

J: TRBJ2-1
D: TRBD2
V: TRBV9
length: 13
size: many
CDR3: ASSVGASGGFEQF

J: TRBJ1-1
D: .
V: TRBV9
length: 11
size: many
CDR3: ASSVSLGAEAF

J: TRBJ2-2
D: TRBD2
V: TRBV9
length: 13
size: many
CDR3: ASSPQGGEGGELF

J: TRBJ2-2
D: TRBD2
V: TRBV9
length: 14
size: few
CDR3: ASSVAGGLLTGELF

J: TRBJ2-3
D: .
V: TRBV9
length: 14
size: many
CDR3: ASSVELAPSTDTQY

J: TRBJ1-3
D: .
V: TRBV9
length: 16
size: many
CDR3: ASSVGVGQTRAGNTIY

J: TRBJ2-2
D: TRBD2
V: TRBV9
length: 11
size: many
CDR3: ASSLGRAGELF

J: TRBJ2-4
D: .
V: TRBV9
length: 11
size: many
CDR3: ASSVSPKNIQY

J: TRBJ2-5
D: .
V: TRBV9
length: 12
size: many
CDR3: ASSVAAGRETQY

J: TRBJ2-3
D: TRBD1
V: TRBV9
length: 13
size: many
CDR3: ASSVEGTGADTQY

J: TRBJ2-3
D: .
V: TRBV9
length: 12
size: many
CDR3: ASSVEGQTDTQY

J: TRBJ1-1
D: .
V: TRBV9
length: 12
size: many
CDR3: ASSPPGLNTEAF

J: TRBJ2-3
D: .
V: TRBV9
length: 14
size: .
CDR3: ASSVGSASGTDTQY

J: TRBJ2-6
D: .
V: TRBV9
length: 15
size: many
CDR3: ASSVFDRSSGANVLT

J: TRBJ1-1
D: .
V: TRBV9
length: 12
size: few
CDR3: ASSVASRGTEAF

J: TRBJ2-1
D: .
V: TRBV9
length: 14
size: many
CDR3: ASSVGVGSSYNEQF

J: TRBJ2-2
D: .
V: TRBV9
length: 12
size: many
CDR3: ASRWTTNTGELF

J: TRBJ2-2
D: TRBD1
V: TRBV9
length: 13
size: many
CDR3: ASSPGGANTGELF

J: TRBJ1-3
D: TRBD1
V: TRBV9
length: 16
size: many
CDR3: ASSVALPGQGGGNTIY

J: TRBJ1-1
D: .
V: TRBV9
length: 13
size: many
CDR3: ASSPGAGGTTEAF

J: TRBJ1-6
D: .
V: TRBV9
length: 13
size: many
CDR3: ASSHLQGAESPLH

J: TRBJ1-5
D: .
V: TRBV9
length: 13
size: many
CDR3: ASSVEASGGQPQH

J: TRBJ2-3
D: .
V: TRBV9
length: 9
size: many
CDR3: ASALGDTQY

J: TRBJ1-2
D: .
V: TRBV9
length: 10
size: many
CDR3: ASSVGNYGYT

J: TRBJ2-3
D: TRBD1
V: TRBV9
length: 13
size: .
CDR3: ASSAQGFVADTQY